Each of the 5 T cell receptor beta chains below was sequenced from the same sample in a study of beta chain features in type 1 diabetes. Expressed TCRB transcripts were sequenced because the entire RNA isolate underwent reverse transcription. Profiled with immunoSEQ multiplex PCR; TCRdb holds only in-frame clones, not every one. Of approximately 140,000 clones listed, about a tenth are singletons. The sequenced sample consisted of central memory CD4+ T cells from blood. These receptors were collected from a woman aged 40 to 49 in good health.

The chain is built from TRBV9 and TRBJ1-4; a possible D gene is TRBD1 (6 bases). Trimming took 3 bases from V and 11 from J, leaving 14 bases between them. CDR1 is SGDLS and CDR2 is YYNGEE in the germline V gene. The CDR3 length is 13 residues. CDR3 nucleotides: TGTGCCAGCAGCGACCGGGACACCCTCAAACTGTTTTTT. This translates into CASSDRDTLKLFF.

V gene TRBV18 combines with J gene TRBJ1-5; D may be TRBD1 (5 bases). The CDR3 is 15 residues long. V was cut by 4 bases and J by 3 bases, with 13 bases left in between. Germline CDR1 reads KGHSH; CDR2 reads LQKENI. As DNA, the CDR3 is TGTGCCAGCTCACAGGGCCAGGGATACAATCAGCCCCAGCATTTT. It translates to CASSQGQGYNQPQHF.

There are a few counts of this clone. The chain uses TRBV15 and TRBJ1-6; 7 bases line up with TRBD1. V lost 4 bases to trimming and J lost 8 bases; unmatched junction nucleotides: 8. Germline V gene data show CDR1 as LNHNV and CDR2 as YYDKDF (reference sequence). The CDR3 length is 15 residues. CDR3: CATSTSDREDSPLHF. The DNA for the CDR3 is TGTGCCACCAGCACTTCCGACAGGGAGGATTCACCCCTCCACTTT.

This clone was seen more than once but under ten times. The DNA for the CDR3 is TGTGCCAGCGGACAGGGAGTAACCGGGGAGCTGTTTTTT. It translates to CASGQGVTGELFF. The V call is TRBV25-1, the J call TRBJ2-2, with TRBD1 matching over 8 bases. The germline V gene encodes CDR1 MGHDK and CDR2 SYGVNS. The CDR3 contains 13 residues. V lost 8 bases to trimming and J lost 5 bases; unmatched junction nucleotides: 4.

In this sample, this clone turned up a few times. This chain links TRBV6-6 with TRBJ1-3; possibly TRBD1 for D (5 bases). The CDR3 length is 16 residues. Germline assignment: CDR1 MNHNY and CDR2 SVGAGI (reference sequence). With 5 bases removed from V and 0 bases from J, the gap between germline ends came to 14 bases. CDR3 in amino acids: CASSATETNSGNTIYF. The CDR3 nucleotides read TGTGCCAGCAGTGCGACAGAAACTAACTCTGGAAACACCATATATTTT.